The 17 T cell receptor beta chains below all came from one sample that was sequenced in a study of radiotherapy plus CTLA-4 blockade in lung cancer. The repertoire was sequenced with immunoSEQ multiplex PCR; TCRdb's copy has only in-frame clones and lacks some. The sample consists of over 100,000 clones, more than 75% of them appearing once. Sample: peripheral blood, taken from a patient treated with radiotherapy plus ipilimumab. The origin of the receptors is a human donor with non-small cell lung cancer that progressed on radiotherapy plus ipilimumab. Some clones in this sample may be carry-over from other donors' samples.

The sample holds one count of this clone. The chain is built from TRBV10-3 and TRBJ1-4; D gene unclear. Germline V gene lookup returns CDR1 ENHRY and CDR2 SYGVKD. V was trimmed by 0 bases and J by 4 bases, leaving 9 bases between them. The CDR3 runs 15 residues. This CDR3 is CAISESVHNNEKLFF. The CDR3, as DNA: TGTGCCATCAGTGAGTCGGTGCATAATAATGAAAAACTGTTTTTT.

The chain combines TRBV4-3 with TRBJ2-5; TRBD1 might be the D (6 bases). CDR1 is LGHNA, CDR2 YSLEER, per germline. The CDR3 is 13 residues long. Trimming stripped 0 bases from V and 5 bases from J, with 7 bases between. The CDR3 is CASSQDQGETQYF. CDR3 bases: TGCGCCAGCAGCCAAGACCAGGGGGAGACCCAGTACTTC.

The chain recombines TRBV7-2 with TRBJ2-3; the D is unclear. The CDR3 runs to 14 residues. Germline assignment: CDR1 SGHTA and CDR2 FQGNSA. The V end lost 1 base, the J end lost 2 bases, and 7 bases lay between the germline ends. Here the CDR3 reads CASSLVLPTDTQYF. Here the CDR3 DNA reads TGTGCCAGCAGCTTAGTCCTTCCCACAGATACGCAGTATTTT. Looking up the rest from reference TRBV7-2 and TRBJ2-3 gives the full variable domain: GAGVSQSPSNKVTEKGKDVELRCDPISGHTALYWYRQSLGQGLEFLIYFQGNSAPDKSGLPSDRFSAERTGGSVSTLTIQRTQQEDSAVYLCASSLVLPTDTQYFGPGTRLTVL.

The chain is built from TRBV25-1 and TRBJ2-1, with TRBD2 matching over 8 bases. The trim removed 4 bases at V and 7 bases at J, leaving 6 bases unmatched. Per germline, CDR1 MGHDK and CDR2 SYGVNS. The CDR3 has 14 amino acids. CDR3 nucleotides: TGTGCCAGCAGTGGGCGGGGGGTCTGGAATGAGCAGTTCTTC. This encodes CASSGRGVWNEQFF.

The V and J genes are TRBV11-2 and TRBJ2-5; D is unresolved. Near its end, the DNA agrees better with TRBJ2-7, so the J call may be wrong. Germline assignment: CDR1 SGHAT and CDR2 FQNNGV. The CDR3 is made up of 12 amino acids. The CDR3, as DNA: TGTGCCAGCAGCTTTTCCCGGGCCGAGCAGTACTTC. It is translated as CASSFSRAEQYF.

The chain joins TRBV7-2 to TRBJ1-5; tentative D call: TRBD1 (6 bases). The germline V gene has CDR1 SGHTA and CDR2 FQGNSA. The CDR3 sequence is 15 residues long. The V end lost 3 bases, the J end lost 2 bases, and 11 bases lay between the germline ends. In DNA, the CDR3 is TGTGCCAGCAGCTTGGACAGTTTAGGCAATCAGCCCCAGCATTTT. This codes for CASSLDSLGNQPQHF.

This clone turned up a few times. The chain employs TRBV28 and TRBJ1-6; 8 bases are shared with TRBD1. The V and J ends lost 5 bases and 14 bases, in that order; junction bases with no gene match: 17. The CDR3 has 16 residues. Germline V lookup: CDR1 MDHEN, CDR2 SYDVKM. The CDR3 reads CASSRLGRGRVVTLHF. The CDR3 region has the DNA TGTGCCAGCAGTAGGTTAGGCAGGGGGCGAGTCGTGACCCTCCACTTT.

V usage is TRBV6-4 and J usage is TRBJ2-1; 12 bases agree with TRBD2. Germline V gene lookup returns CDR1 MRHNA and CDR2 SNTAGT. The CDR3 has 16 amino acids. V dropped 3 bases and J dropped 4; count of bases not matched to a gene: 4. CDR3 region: CASSEGLAGLYNEQFF. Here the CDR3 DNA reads TGTGCCAGCAGTGAGGGACTAGCGGGCTTATACAATGAGCAGTTCTTC.

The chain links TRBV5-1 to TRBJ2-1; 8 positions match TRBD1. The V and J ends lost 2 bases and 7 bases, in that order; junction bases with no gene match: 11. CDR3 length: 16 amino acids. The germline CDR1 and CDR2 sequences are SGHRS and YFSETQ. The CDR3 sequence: CASSFTGTGRPNEQFF. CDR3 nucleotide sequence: TGCGCCAGCAGCTTTACCGGGACAGGACGGCCTAATGAGCAGTTCTTC.

In DNA form, the CDR3 reads TGTGCCAGCAGCGTGGAAACCGGGTTTCTTGCAGATACGCAGTATTTT. It yields the protein CASSVETGFLADTQYF. The V and J genes are TRBV9 and TRBJ2-3, with no clear D. The germline CDR1 and CDR2 sequences are SGDLS and YYNGEE. The CDR3 length is 16 residues. V lost 2 bases and J 4 bases, leaving 17 bases between the germline ends.

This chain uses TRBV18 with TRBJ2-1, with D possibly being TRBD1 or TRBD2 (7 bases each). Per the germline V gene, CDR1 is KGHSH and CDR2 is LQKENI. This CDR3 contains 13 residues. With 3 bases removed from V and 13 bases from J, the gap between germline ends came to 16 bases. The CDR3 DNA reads TGTGCCAGCTCACCGGCGGGGGACAGTATACAGTTCTTC. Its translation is CASSPAGDSIQFF.

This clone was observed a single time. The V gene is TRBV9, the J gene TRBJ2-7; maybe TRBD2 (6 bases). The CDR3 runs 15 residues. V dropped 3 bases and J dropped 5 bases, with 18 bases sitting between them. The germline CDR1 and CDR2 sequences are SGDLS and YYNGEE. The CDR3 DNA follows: TGTGCCAGCAGCGAACGGGGGAACGTTCCCCACGAGCAGTACTTC. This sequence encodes CASSERGNVPHEQYF.

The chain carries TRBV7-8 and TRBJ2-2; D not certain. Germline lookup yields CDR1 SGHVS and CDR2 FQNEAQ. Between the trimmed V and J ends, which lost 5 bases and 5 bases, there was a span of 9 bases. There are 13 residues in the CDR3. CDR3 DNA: TGTGCCAGCAGCCGGCATGGGACCGGGGAGCTGTTTTTT. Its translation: CASSRHGTGELFF.

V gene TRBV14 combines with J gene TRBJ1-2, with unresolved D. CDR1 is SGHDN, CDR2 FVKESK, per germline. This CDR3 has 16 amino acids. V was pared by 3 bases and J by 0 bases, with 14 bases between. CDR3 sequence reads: CASSHWNSRANYGYTF. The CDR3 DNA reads TGTGCCAGCAGCCATTGGAACAGTCGAGCTAACTATGGCTACACCTTC.

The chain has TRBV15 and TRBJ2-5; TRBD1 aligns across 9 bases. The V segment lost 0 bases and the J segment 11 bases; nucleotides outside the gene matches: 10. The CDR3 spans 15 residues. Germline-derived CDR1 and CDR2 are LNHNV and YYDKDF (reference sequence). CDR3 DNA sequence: TGTGCCACCAGCAGAGAAAGGACAGGGGCCCCTGAGCAGTACTTC. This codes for CATSRERTGAPEQYF.

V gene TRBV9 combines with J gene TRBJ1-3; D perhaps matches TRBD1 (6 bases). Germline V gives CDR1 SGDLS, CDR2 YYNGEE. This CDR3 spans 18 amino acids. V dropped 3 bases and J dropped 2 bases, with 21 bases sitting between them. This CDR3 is CASSALSTTGFPGNTIYF. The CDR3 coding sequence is TGTGCCAGCAGCGCCCTTAGCACAACAGGGTTTCCTGGAAACACCATATATTTT.

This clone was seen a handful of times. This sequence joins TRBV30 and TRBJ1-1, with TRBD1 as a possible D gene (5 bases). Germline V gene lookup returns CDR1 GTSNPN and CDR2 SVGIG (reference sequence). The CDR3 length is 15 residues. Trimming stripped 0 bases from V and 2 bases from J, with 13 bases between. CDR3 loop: CAWSVKDSINTEAFF. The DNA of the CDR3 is TGTGCCTGGAGTGTTAAAGACAGCATAAACACTGAAGCTTTCTTT.